This T cell receptor beta chain emerged from a study of neurological immune-mediated disorders. Study results and limitations: Levels of TCR clonal expansion peaked in HTLV-1-associated myelopathy and reached their lowest in multiple sclerosis, under those of healthy controls. Private repertoires in all groups were suggested by the absence of shared CDR3 amino acid sequences among expanded clones across subjects.

Synthesis of cDNA was accomplished via 5'RACE employing 10-nucleotide random UMIs. TCRdb passed the 5' RACE reads through MiXCR, listing each CDR3 protein once. The sample shows 95,000 to 110,000 distinct CDR3 sequences, approximately 10% of them seen only once. Germline lookup yields CDR1 SGHRS and CDR2 YFSETQ. Trimming stripped 4 bases from V and 3 bases from J, with 20 bases between. The CDR3 has 17 amino acids. In this sample, this clonotype turned up many times. The target antigen is unknown. The time point here: longitudinal time-point 3. Unsorted libraries came from 2 million PBMCs stored at -80 °C.

The sequencing sample was made of PBMCs. The TCR sequence derives from a female donor with HTLV-1-associated myelopathy (HAM/TSP). The genes are TRBV5-1 and TRBJ2-1; D might be TRBD1 (6 bases). CDR3 nucleotides: TGCGCCAGCAGCCTAATAATCGGGACATACGGCTACAATGAGCAGTTCTTC. This translates into CASSLIIGTYGYNEQFF. Together with reference TRBV5-1 and TRBJ2-1, the CDR3 gives the full variable domain: KAGVTQTPRYLIKTRGQQVTLSCSPISGHRSVSWYQQTPGQGLQFLFEYFSETQRNKGNFPGRFSGRQFSNSRSEMNVSTLELGDSALYLCASSLIIGTYGYNEQFFGPGTRLTVL.